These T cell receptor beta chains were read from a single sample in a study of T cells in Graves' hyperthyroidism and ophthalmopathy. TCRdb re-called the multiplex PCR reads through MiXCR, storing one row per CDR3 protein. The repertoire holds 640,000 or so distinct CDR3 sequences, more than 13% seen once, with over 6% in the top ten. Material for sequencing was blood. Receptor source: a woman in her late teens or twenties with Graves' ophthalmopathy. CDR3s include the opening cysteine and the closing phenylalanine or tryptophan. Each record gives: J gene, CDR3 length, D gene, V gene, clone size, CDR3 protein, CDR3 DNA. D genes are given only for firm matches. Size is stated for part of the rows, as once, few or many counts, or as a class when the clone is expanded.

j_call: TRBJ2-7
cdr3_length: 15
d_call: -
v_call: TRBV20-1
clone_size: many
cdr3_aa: CSASRVAGSSSEQYF
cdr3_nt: TGCAGTGCTAGTAGGGTGGCAGGGTCGTCCTCCGAGCAGTACTTC

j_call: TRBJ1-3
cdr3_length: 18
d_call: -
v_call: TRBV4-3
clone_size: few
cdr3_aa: CASSQDIRPGSSGNTIYF
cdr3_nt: TGCGCCAGCAGCCAAGATATCCGACCCGGAAGCTCTGGAAACACCATATATTTT

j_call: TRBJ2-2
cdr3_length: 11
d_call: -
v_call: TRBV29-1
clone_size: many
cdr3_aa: CSVGGTGELFF
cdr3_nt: TGCAGCGTTGGGGGCACCGGGGAGCTGTTTTTT

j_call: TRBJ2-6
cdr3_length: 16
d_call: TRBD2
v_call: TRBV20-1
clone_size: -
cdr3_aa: CSAGLAGVSGANVLTF
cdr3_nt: TGCAGTGCTGGGCTAGCGGGAGTCTCGGGGGCCAACGTCCTGACTTTC

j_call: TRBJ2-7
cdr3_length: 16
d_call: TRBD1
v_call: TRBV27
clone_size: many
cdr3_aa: CASRIPGQGPSYEQYF
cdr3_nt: TGTGCCAGCAGAATACCGGGACAGGGCCCTTCCTACGAGCAGTACTTC

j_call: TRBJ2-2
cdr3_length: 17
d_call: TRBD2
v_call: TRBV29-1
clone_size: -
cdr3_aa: CSVVGLAGGVGTGELFF
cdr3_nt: TGCAGCGTTGTCGGCCTAGCGGGAGGTGTGGGCACCGGGGAGCTGTTTTTT

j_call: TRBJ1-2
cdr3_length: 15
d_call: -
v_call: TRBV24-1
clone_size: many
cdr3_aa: CATSDPRDRKYGYTF
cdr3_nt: TGTGCCACCAGTGATCCTCGAGACAGGAAATATGGCTACACCTTC

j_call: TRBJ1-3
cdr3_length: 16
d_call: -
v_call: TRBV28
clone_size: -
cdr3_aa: CASSSNRVYTGNTIYF
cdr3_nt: TGTGCCAGCAGCTCAAACAGGGTATATACTGGAAACACCATATATTTT

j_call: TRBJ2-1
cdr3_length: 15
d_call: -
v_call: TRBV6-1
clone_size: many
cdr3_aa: CASRADWSSYNEQFF
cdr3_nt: TGTGCCAGCAGAGCAGACTGGAGCTCCTACAATGAGCAGTTCTTC

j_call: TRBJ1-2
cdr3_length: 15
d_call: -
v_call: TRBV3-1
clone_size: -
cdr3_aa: CASSQNAQGSYGYTF
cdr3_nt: TGTGCCAGCAGCCAAAACGCCCAGGGGAGCTATGGCTACACCTTC

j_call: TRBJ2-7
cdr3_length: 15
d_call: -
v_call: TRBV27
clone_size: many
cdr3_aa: CASSFGSLGAYEQYF
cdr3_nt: TGTGCCAGCAGCTTCGGGTCACTAGGGGCCTACGAGCAGTACTTC

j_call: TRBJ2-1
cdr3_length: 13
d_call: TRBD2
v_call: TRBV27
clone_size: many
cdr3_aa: CASRLAGANEQFF
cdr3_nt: TGTGCCAGCAGACTAGCGGGAGCCAATGAGCAGTTCTTC

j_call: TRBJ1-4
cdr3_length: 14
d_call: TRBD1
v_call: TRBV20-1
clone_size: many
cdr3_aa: CSAREGIPGGKLFF
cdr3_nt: TGCAGTGCTAGAGAAGGGATTCCAGGGGGAAAACTGTTTTTT

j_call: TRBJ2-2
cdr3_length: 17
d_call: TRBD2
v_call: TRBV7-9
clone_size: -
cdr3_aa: CASSLGWTSENTGELFF
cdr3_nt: TGTGCCAGCAGCTTAGGGTGGACTAGCGAGAACACCGGGGAGCTGTTTTTT

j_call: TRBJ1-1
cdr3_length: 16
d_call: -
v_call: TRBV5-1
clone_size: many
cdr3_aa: CASSLGLMAYNTEAFF
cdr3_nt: TGCGCCAGCAGCTTGGGCCTAATGGCATATAACACTGAAGCTTTCTTT

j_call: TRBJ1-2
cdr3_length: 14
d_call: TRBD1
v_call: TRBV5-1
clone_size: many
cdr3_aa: CASSLAGGADGYTF
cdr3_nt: TGCGCCAGCAGCTTAGCAGGGGGCGCGGATGGCTACACCTTC

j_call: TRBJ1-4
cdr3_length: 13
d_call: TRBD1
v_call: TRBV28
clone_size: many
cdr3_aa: CASSPGQAIKLFF
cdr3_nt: TGTGCCAGCAGTCCGGGACAGGCGATTAAACTGTTTTTT

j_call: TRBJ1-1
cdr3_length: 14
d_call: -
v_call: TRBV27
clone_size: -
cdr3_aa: CASKFGGMNTEAFF
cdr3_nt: TGTGCCAGCAAATTCGGGGGAATGAACACTGAAGCTTTCTTT

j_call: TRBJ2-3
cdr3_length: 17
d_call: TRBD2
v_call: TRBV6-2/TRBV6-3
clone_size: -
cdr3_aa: CASSYPGLAGLSDTQYF
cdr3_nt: TGTGCCAGCAGTTACCCGGGACTAGCGGGACTCTCAGATACGCAGTATTTT

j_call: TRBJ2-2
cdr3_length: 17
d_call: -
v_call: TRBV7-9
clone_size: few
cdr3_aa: CASSSGGRLHSTGELFF
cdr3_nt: TGTGCCAGCAGCTCCGGGGGCCGCCTTCATTCCACCGGGGAGCTGTTTTTT

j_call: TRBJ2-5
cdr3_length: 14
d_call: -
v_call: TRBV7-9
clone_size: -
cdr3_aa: CASSPPTGTETQYF
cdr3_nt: TGTGCCAGCAGCCCACCCACAGGGACAGAGACCCAGTACTTC

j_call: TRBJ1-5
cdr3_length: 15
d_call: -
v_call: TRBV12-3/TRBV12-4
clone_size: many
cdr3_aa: CASTETGSRNQPQHF
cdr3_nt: TGTGCCAGCACCGAAACAGGGTCCCGCAATCAGCCCCAGCATTTT

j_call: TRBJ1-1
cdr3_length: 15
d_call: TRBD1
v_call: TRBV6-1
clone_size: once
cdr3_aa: CASSGRTGRNTGAFF
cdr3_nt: TGTGCCAGCAGTGGCCGGACAGGGAGGAACACTGGAGCTTTCTTT

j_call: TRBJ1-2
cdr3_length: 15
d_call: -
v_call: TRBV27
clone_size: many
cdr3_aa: CASSTRDTSNYGYTF
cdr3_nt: TGTGCCAGCAGTACAAGGGACACTTCTAACTATGGCTACACCTTC

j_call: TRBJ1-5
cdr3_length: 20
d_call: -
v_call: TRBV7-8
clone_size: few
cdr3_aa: CASSLWGELREGYSNQPQHF
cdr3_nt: TGTGCCAGCAGCTTATGGGGCGAGTTGAGGGAAGGATATAGCAATCAGCCCCAGCATTTT

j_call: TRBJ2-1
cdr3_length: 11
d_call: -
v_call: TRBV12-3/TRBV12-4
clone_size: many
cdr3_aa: CASSLSGGQFF
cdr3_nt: TGTGCCAGCAGTTTGTCGGGTGGGCAGTTCTTC

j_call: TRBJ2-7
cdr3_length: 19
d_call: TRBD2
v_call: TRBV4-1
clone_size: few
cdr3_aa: CASSQGGLAGVGVTGEQYF
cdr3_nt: TGCGCCAGCAGCCAAGGGGGACTAGCGGGAGTGGGAGTCACGGGTGAGCAGTACTTC

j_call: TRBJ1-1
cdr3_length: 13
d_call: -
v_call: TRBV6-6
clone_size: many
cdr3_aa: CASSYLMNTEAFF
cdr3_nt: TGTGCCAGCAGTTACCTCATGAACACTGAAGCTTTCTTT

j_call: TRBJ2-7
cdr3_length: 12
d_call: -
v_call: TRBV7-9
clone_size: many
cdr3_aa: CASSSSPYEQYF
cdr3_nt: TGTGCCAGCAGCTCTAGCCCCTACGAGCAGTACTTC

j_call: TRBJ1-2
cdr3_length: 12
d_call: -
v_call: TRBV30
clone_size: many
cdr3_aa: CAWSVRGSGYTF
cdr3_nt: TGTGCCTGGAGTGTACGAGGCAGCGGCTACACCTTC

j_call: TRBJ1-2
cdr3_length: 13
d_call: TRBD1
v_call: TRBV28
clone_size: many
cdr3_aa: CASSPTGVDGYTF
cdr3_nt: TGTGCCAGCAGTCCCACAGGGGTGGATGGCTACACCTTC

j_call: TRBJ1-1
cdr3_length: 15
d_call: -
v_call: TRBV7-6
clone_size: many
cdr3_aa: CASSRSDRLTTEAFF
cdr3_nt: TGTGCCAGCAGCCGTTCTGACAGACTAACCACTGAAGCTTTCTTT

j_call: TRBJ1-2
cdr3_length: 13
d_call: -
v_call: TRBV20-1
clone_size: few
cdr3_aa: CSARVAAFVGYTF
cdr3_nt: TGCAGTGCTAGAGTGGCAGCCTTCGTTGGCTACACCTTC

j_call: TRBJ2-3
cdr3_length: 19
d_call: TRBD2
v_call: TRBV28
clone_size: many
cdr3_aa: CASSLWASGLAGRTDTQYF
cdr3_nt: TGTGCCAGCAGTTTATGGGCTTCGGGACTAGCGGGACGCACAGATACGCAGTATTTT

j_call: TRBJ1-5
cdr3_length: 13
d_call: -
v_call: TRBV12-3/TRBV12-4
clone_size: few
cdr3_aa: CASSSGSRQPQHF
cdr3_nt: TGTGCCAGCAGTTCTGGGTCTCGGCAGCCCCAGCATTTT

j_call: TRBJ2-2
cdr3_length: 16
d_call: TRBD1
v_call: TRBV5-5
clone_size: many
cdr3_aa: CASSLQGASATGELFF
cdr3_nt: TGTGCCAGCAGCCTACAGGGGGCCTCGGCCACCGGGGAGCTGTTTTTT

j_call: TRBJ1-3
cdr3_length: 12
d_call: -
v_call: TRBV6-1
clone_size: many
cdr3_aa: CASGNEGNTIYF
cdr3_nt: TGTGCCAGCGGGAACGAGGGAAACACCATATATTTT

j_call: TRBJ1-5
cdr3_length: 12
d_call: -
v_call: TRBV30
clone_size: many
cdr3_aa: CAWANGGQPQHF
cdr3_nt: TGTGCCTGGGCTAACGGAGGCCAGCCCCAGCATTTT

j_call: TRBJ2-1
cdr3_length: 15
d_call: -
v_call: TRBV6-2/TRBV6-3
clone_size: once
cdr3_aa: CASSAVQGFSNEQFF
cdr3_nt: TGTGCCAGCAGTGCTGTACAGGGTTTCAGCAATGAGCAGTTCTTC

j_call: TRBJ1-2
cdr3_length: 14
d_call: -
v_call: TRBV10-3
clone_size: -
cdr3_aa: CAISEGDLNYGYTF
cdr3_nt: TGTGCCATCAGTGAGGGGGACCTAAACTATGGCTACACCTTC

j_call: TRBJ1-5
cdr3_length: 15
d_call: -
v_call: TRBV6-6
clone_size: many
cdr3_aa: CASSYNRENNQPQHF
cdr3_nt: TGTGCCAGCAGTTACAACAGGGAGAACAATCAGCCCCAGCATTTT

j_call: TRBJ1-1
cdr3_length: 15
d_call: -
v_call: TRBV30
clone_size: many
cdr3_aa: CALSTGPYLNTEAFF
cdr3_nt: TGTGCCTTATCGACAGGCCCCTACCTGAACACTGAAGCTTTCTTT

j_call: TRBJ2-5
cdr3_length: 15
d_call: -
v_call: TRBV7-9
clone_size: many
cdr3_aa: CASSPLPGPQETQYF
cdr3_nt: TGTGCCAGCAGCCCCCTACCTGGGCCCCAAGAGACCCAGTACTTC

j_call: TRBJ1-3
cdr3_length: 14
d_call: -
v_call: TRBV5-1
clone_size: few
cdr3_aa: CASSPQGSGNTIYF
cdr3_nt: TGCGCCAGCAGCCCCCAAGGGTCTGGAAACACCATATATTTT

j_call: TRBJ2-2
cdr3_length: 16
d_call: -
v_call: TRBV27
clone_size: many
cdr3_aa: CASTLYGPANTGELFF
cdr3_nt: TGTGCCAGCACCCTATACGGGCCAGCGAACACCGGGGAGCTGTTTTTT

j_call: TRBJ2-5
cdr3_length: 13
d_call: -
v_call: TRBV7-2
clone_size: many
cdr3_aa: CASNTGLFETQYF
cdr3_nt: TGTGCCAGCAACACCGGACTATTCGAGACCCAGTACTTC